This T cell receptor (beta chain) came from a study of a mutant IDH1 vaccine in newly diagnosed glioma (dated by TCRdb to 2020 to 2022). For context, the study as a whole: Patients were given eight vaccinations, in weeks 1, 3, 5, 7, 11, 15, 19 and 23, which matched visits V03 through V10. Vaccination began 4-6 weeks after radiotherapy alone, or alongside temozolomide cycles in the chemotherapy-containing groups. Of the 32 patients who were treated, around 60% were male and approximately 40% were female, and the mean age was approximately 40 years. Prior to enrollment, standard therapy consisting of radiotherapy alone, temozolomide alone, or radiochemotherapy with temozolomide had been administered to patients, with the combination being received by most patients. Peripheral blood samples were drawn at six visits, namely V03 (baseline), V05, V07, V10, V12 and V13. Longitudinal TCRB deep sequencing was performed for about two dozen treated patients wherever samples were available for exploratory analyses. What the study reported, not specific to this receptor: Selection of PBMC samples for TCRB deep sequencing was based on availability. Pseudoprogression appeared unrelated to alterations in the top peripheral T cell clonotypes detected by TCRB sequencing. Immune responses induced by the vaccine were seen in approximately 93% of patients across multiple MHC alleles. It was noted by the authors that analyses of patient blood samples could not be reproduced owing to sample limitations.

Reading the label with the study, this specimen's time point is: week 23, last vaccination. Each vaccine dose, consisting of 300 ug of a 20-mer mutant IDH1 peptide in Montanide, was administered subcutaneously with topical imiquimod. All donors had newly diagnosed IDH1-mutant astrocytomas of WHO grade 3 or 4 that showed loss of nuclear ATRX. The samples were drawn from NOA16, a multicentre, single-arm, open-label phase I trial in Germany that tested a mutant IDH1 peptide vaccine in humans for the first time. The DNeasy Blood and Tissue Kit was used to extract genomic DNA from EDTA blood for TCRB sequencing. Library method: the immunoSEQ multiplex PCR assay. Following the manufacturer's protocol, the hsTCRB Kit was used to amplify rearranged TCR beta chain sequences. An Illumina MiSeq was used to sequence the TCRB libraries. The study's processing was this. The kit vendor's proprietary platform handled demultiplexing, trimming and gene mapping. Held by TCRdb, this immuneACCESS table contains in-frame sequences only and omits some clones. Under half of the omission traces to an unresolved V gene where checked; the cause of the rest is unknown. Clonal size and the V and J genes are those of that table, whereas D and trimming came from the DNA. The sample profile shows over 55,000 clones; 81% of them were found once. Approximately 8.2% of the sample goes to the ten largest clones.

From a lookup of the germline V gene, CDR1 and CDR2 are SNHLY and FYNNEI. Including the terminal cysteine and phenylalanine, the CDR3 comprises 14 residues. Just CDR3 DNA is preserved here, 42 bases in frame from base 1. V and J are truncated by 9 bases and 3 bases respectively, leaving an intervening sequence of 17 bases. There are a few counts of this clone. This clone's antigen is unknown. The input lacks base qualities; no much larger clone sits a single base away. The sample in question was PBMCs, obtained from a glioma patient whose treatment included an IDH1 peptide vaccine. Recombination linked TRBV2 to TRBJ1-1, with no D gene named confidently. The receptor comes from a middle-aged woman with glioma. Some clones in this sample may be carry-over from other donors' samples. The DNA sequence follows: TGTGCCAGTGGAGCGCTGCTACCGGACACTGAAGCTTTCTTT. Translation gives CASGALLPDTEAFF. The full variable domain, completed from the reference TRBV2 and TRBJ1-1 proteins outside the CDR3, reads EPEVTQTPSHQVTQMGQEVILRCVPISNHLYFYWYRQILGQKVEFLVSFYNNEISEKSEIFDDQFSVERPDGSNFTLKIRSTKLEDSAMYFCASGALLPDTEAFFGQGTRLTVV.